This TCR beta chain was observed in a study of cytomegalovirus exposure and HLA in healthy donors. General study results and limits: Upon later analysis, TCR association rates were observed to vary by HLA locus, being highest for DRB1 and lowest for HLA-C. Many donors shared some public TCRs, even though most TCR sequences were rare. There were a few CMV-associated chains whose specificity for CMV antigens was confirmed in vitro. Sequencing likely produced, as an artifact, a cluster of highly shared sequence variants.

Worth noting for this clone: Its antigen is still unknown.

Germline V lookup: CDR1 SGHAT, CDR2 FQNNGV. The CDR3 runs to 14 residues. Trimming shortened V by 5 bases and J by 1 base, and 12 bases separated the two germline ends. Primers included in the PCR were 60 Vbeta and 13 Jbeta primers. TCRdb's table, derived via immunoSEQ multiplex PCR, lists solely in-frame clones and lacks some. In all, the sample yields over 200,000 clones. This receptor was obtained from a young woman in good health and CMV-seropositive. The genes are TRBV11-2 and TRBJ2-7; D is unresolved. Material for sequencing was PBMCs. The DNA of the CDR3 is TGTGCCAGCAGCGTGGCCCGATTTTCCTACGAGCAGTACTTC. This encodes CASSVARFSYEQYF.